Sequencing of this T cell receptor (beta chain) was carried out in a study of T-cell memory formation after mild COVID-19. This clonotype has just a few counts. TCRdb fed the 5' RACE reads into MiXCR, producing one record per CDR3 protein. The sample carries 200,000 to 250,000 distinct CDR3 sequences, 15% to 17% recorded once. Trimming removed 5 bases from V and 5 bases from J, with 32 bases in between. The length of the CDR3 is 19 residues. Germline V CDR1 and CDR2: SGHRS, YFSETQ. Sequencing was carried out using PBMCs or a T cell subset sorted from them (not recorded which). The chain recombines TRBV5-1 with TRBJ2-7; D is perhaps TRBD1 or TRBD2 (5 bases each). This clonotype was sampled from an adult woman who had mild COVID-19 (a few samples of this study predate the infection). Cell type and time point are not known. The CDR3 nucleotides read TGCGCCAGCAGACTGGGGCTGAGCGGAAATGGACTTGAGAGGGACGAGCAGTACTTC. This gives the protein CASRLGLSGNGLERDEQYF. Full variable domain (missing parts from reference TRBV5-1 and TRBJ2-7): KAGVTQTPRYLIKTRGQQVTLSCSPISGHRSVSWYQQTPGQGLQFLFEYFSETQRNKGNFPGRFSGRQFSNSRSEMNVSTLELGDSALYLCASRLGLSGNGLERDEQYFGPGTRLTVT.